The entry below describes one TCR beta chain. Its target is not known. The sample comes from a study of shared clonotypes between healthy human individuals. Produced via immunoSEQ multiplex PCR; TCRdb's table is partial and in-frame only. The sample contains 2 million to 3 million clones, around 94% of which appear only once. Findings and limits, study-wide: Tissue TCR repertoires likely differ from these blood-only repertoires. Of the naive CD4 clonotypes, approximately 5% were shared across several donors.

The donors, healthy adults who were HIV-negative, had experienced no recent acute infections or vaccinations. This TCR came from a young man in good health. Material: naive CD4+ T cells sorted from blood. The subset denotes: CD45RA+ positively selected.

CDR3 sequence: CASSEEGREQYF. Here the CDR3 DNA reads TGTGCCAGCAGTGAAGAGGGTCGCGAGCAGTACTTC. This chain links TRBV2 with TRBJ2-7; D not certain. V was clipped by 1 base and J by 6 bases, with 7 bases between them. CDR1 and CDR2 (germline): SNHLY, FYNNEI. The CDR3 totals 12 residues.